Listed below are T cell receptor beta chains from one sample, sequenced in a study of blood T cell repertoires in COVID-19. The method was immunoSEQ multiplex PCR; TCRdb's version includes in-frame clones alone and lacks a portion of them. The sample holds a few hundred thousand clones, around 85% seen once. The sequenced sample was peripheral blood. The source is a woman aged 70-85 years with COVID-19, enrolled during active disease. CDR3s include the opening cysteine and the closing phenylalanine or tryptophan. A D gene is named only where the DNA matches it firmly. Rows give clone size only sometimes, using once, few, many, or a class for an expanded clone.

J gene: TRBJ1-1; D gene: .; clone size: .; V gene: TRBV10-3; CDR3 protein: CAITTPGGEAFF; CDR3 DNA: TGTGCCATCACCACACCCGGGGGTGAAGCTTTCTTT
J gene: TRBJ2-1; D gene: TRBD2; clone size: .; V gene: TRBV11-1; CDR3 protein: CASSLQLAGSEQFF; CDR3 DNA: TGTGCCAGCAGCTTACAGCTAGCGGGGAGTGAGCAGTTCTTC
J gene: TRBJ2-7; D gene: TRBD1; clone size: few; V gene: TRBV18; CDR3 protein: CASSYGQGASYEQYF; CDR3 DNA: TGTGCCAGCTCCTACGGACAGGGGGCTTCCTACGAGCAGTACTTC
J gene: TRBJ1-2; D gene: .; clone size: .; V gene: TRBV19; CDR3 protein: CASSTGDLIYGYTF; CDR3 DNA: TGTGCCAGTAGTACAGGGGATCTAATCTATGGCTACACCTTC
J gene: TRBJ2-4; D gene: .; clone size: .; V gene: TRBV2; CDR3 protein: CASGPPGVLAKNIQYF; CDR3 DNA: TGTGCCAGTGGGCCCCCGGGGGTTTTAGCCAAAAACATTCAGTACTTC
J gene: TRBJ1-3; D gene: .; clone size: .; V gene: TRBV27; CDR3 protein: CASSPWPQNSGNTIYF; CDR3 DNA: TGTGCCAGCAGCCCCTGGCCCCAGAACTCTGGAAACACCATATATTTT
J gene: TRBJ1-3; D gene: .; clone size: .; V gene: TRBV11-3; CDR3 protein: CASSLDPSRVGNTIYF; CDR3 DNA: TGTGCCAGCAGCTTAGATCCGTCCCGGGTTGGAAACACCATATATTTT
J gene: TRBJ2-2; D gene: TRBD2; clone size: .; V gene: TRBV9; CDR3 protein: CASSFSGRAVGELFF; CDR3 DNA: TGTGCCAGCAGCTTTAGCGGGAGGGCCGTCGGGGAGCTGTTTTTT
J gene: TRBJ1-5; D gene: .; clone size: .; V gene: TRBV9; CDR3 protein: CASSRGAGNNQPQHF; CDR3 DNA: TGTGCCAGCAGTCGGGGGGCTGGGAACAATCAGCCCCAGCATTTT
J gene: TRBJ1-2; D gene: TRBD1; clone size: .; V gene: TRBV10-3; CDR3 protein: CASLGQENYGYTF; CDR3 DNA: TGTGCCAGTCTCGGACAGGAGAACTATGGCTACACCTTC
J gene: TRBJ1-1; D gene: TRBD1; clone size: .; V gene: TRBV18; CDR3 protein: CASSPYTGEAFF; CDR3 DNA: TGTGCCAGCTCACCTTATACAGGGGAGGCTTTCTTT
J gene: TRBJ2-1; D gene: .; clone size: .; V gene: TRBV19; CDR3 protein: CASRGQYLRNEQFF; CDR3 DNA: TGTGCCAGTAGAGGACAGTACTTACGCAATGAGCAGTTCTTC
J gene: TRBJ1-2; D gene: TRBD1; clone size: .; V gene: TRBV4-2; CDR3 protein: CASSQDGTGERYGYTF; CDR3 DNA: TGTGCCAGCAGCCAAGATGGGACAGGGGAGCGCTATGGCTACACCTTC
J gene: TRBJ2-3; D gene: TRBD1; clone size: .; V gene: TRBV7-7; CDR3 protein: CASSAGQGIADTQYF; CDR3 DNA: TGTGCTAGCAGCGCCGGACAGGGTATCGCAGATACGCAGTATTTT
J gene: TRBJ1-4; D gene: .; clone size: .; V gene: TRBV25-1; CDR3 protein: CASSEMAGRSEKLFF; CDR3 DNA: TGTGCCAGCAGTGAAATGGCAGGGAGGAGTGAAAAACTGTTTTTT
J gene: TRBJ2-5; D gene: .; clone size: .; V gene: TRBV30; CDR3 protein: CAWKGGGWHETQYF; CDR3 DNA: TGTGCCTGGAAGGGGGGGGGTTGGCACGAGACCCAGTACTTC
J gene: TRBJ2-1; D gene: TRBD2; clone size: .; V gene: TRBV7-8; CDR3 protein: CASSLFTSGRRMGDNEQFF; CDR3 DNA: TGTGCCAGCAGCTTATTTACTAGCGGGAGGAGGATGGGGGACAATGAGCAGTTCTTC
J gene: TRBJ2-5; D gene: .; clone size: once; V gene: TRBV12-3/TRBV12-4; CDR3 protein: CASKGGGQETQYF; CDR3 DNA: TGTGCCAGCAAAGGGGGGGGCCAGGAGACCCAGTACTTC
J gene: TRBJ2-1; D gene: TRBD1; clone size: .; V gene: TRBV4-2; CDR3 protein: CASSGYRGQEQFF; CDR3 DNA: TGTGCCAGCAGCGGGTACAGGGGGCAGGAGCAGTTCTTC
J gene: TRBJ1-6; D gene: .; clone size: .; V gene: TRBV28; CDR3 protein: CASSQGRNSPLHF; CDR3 DNA: TGTGCCAGCAGCCAGGGGCGGAATTCACCCCTCCACTTT
J gene: TRBJ1-1; D gene: TRBD1; clone size: .; V gene: TRBV7-2; CDR3 protein: CASSLSTGVEVGTEAFF; CDR3 DNA: TGTGCCAGCAGCTTGTCGACAGGGGTGGAGGTGGGCACTGAAGCTTTCTTT
J gene: TRBJ1-2; D gene: .; clone size: few; V gene: TRBV6-2/TRBV6-3; CDR3 protein: CASSYPPTGNYGYTF; CDR3 DNA: TGTGCCAGCAGTTACCCCCCCACAGGGAACTATGGCTACACCTTC
J gene: TRBJ2-1; D gene: .; clone size: once; V gene: TRBV11-3; CDR3 protein: CASSQRGGSYNEQFF; CDR3 DNA: TGTGCCAGCTCTCAAAGGGGGGGGTCCTACAATGAGCAGTTCTTC
J gene: TRBJ2-3; D gene: .; clone size: .; V gene: TRBV18; CDR3 protein: CASSPPGQHTDTQYF; CDR3 DNA: TGTGCCAGCTCACCACCGGGACAACACACAGATACGCAGTATTTT
J gene: TRBJ2-2; D gene: TRBD2; clone size: once; V gene: TRBV15; CDR3 protein: CATSRDMASGYTGELFF; CDR3 DNA: TGTGCCACCAGCAGAGATATGGCTAGCGGCTACACCGGGGAGCTGTTTTTT
J gene: TRBJ2-7; D gene: .; clone size: .; V gene: TRBV7-8; CDR3 protein: CASSLAGDAYEQYF; CDR3 DNA: TGTGCCAGCAGCTTAGCGGGAGATGCCTACGAGCAGTACTTC
J gene: TRBJ2-7; D gene: .; clone size: many; V gene: TRBV6-5; CDR3 protein: CASSGLFPSGEQYF; CDR3 DNA: TGTGCCAGCAGCGGACTATTCCCGTCGGGCGAGCAGTACTTC
J gene: TRBJ1-5; D gene: .; clone size: .; V gene: TRBV21-1; CDR3 protein: CASNSTRGQPQHF; CDR3 DNA: TGTGCCAGCAATTCGACTCGGGGTCAGCCCCAGCATTTT
J gene: TRBJ2-3; D gene: TRBD1; clone size: .; V gene: TRBV5-1; CDR3 protein: CASSLGGDRGSDTQYF; CDR3 DNA: TGCGCCAGCAGCTTGGGAGGGGACAGGGGGTCAGATACGCAGTATTTT
J gene: TRBJ2-1; D gene: .; clone size: .; V gene: TRBV2; CDR3 protein: CASSEVSGSYNEQFF; CDR3 DNA: TGTGCCAGCAGTGAAGTTAGCGGCTCCTACAATGAGCAGTTCTTC
J gene: TRBJ2-3; D gene: .; clone size: .; V gene: TRBV5-1; CDR3 protein: CASSLGALTDTQYF; CDR3 DNA: TGCGCCAGCAGCTTGGGAGCGCTCACAGATACGCAGTATTTT
J gene: TRBJ1-1; D gene: .; clone size: few; V gene: TRBV19; CDR3 protein: CASSTPTGRGTEAFF; CDR3 DNA: TGTGCCAGTTCCACCCCTACGGGACGGGGGACTGAAGCTTTCTTT
J gene: TRBJ1-2; D gene: .; clone size: .; V gene: TRBV3-1/TRBV3-2; CDR3 protein: CASSQSEILYYGYTF; CDR3 DNA: TGTGCCAGCAGCCAATCGGAGATCCTTTACTATGGCTACACCTTC
J gene: TRBJ2-7; D gene: .; clone size: .; V gene: TRBV6-2/TRBV6-3; CDR3 protein: CASSYFGLETGVSYEQYF; CDR3 DNA: TGTGCCAGCAGTTACTTCGGACTAGAGACAGGGGTAAGCTACGAGCAGTACTTC
J gene: TRBJ1-3; D gene: TRBD1; clone size: .; V gene: TRBV2; CDR3 protein: CASRTGGSSGNTIYF; CDR3 DNA: TGTGCCAGCAGGACAGGGGGCAGCTCTGGAAACACCATATATTTT
J gene: TRBJ1-1; D gene: .; clone size: .; V gene: TRBV5-4; CDR3 protein: CASSFGTSGVTEAFF; CDR3 DNA: TGTGCCAGCAGCTTCGGGACTTCTGGAGTTACTGAAGCTTTCTTT
J gene: TRBJ1-1; D gene: .; clone size: few; V gene: TRBV5-1; CDR3 protein: CASMRGPGNTEAFF; CDR3 DNA: TGCGCCAGCATGCGGGGGCCGGGGAACACTGAAGCTTTCTTT
J gene: TRBJ2-5; D gene: .; clone size: .; V gene: TRBV7-7; CDR3 protein: CASSPTRTETQYF; CDR3 DNA: TGTGCTAGCAGCCCCACTAGGACTGAGACCCAGTACTTC
J gene: TRBJ1-1; D gene: .; clone size: .; V gene: TRBV14; CDR3 protein: CASSQVDSRNTEAFF; CDR3 DNA: TGTGCCAGCAGCCAAGTAGACAGTAGGAACACTGAAGCTTTCTTT
J gene: TRBJ1-5; D gene: .; clone size: .; V gene: TRBV5-5; CDR3 protein: CASSNEPGAYQPQHF; CDR3 DNA: TGTGCCAGCAGCAACGAGCCAGGGGCTTATCAGCCCCAGCATTTT
J gene: TRBJ2-1; D gene: .; clone size: .; V gene: TRBV19; CDR3 protein: CASSIALSANEQFF; CDR3 DNA: TGTGCCAGTAGTATAGCACTATCGGCCAATGAGCAGTTCTTC
J gene: TRBJ1-2; D gene: TRBD1; clone size: .; V gene: TRBV2; CDR3 protein: CASSRDRADYGYTF; CDR3 DNA: TGTGCCAGCAGTCGAGACAGGGCGGACTATGGCTACACCTTC
J gene: TRBJ2-7; D gene: .; clone size: .; V gene: TRBV29-1; CDR3 protein: CSPFPDYETYEQYF; CDR3 DNA: TGCAGCCCCTTCCCGGACTACGAGACTTACGAGCAGTACTTC
J gene: TRBJ1-4; D gene: .; clone size: .; V gene: TRBV6-5; CDR3 protein: CASSYSHSATNEKLFF; CDR3 DNA: TGTGCCAGCAGTTACTCACACAGTGCAACTAATGAAAAACTGTTTTTT
J gene: TRBJ1-2; D gene: TRBD1; clone size: many; V gene: TRBV29-1; CDR3 protein: CSVGQGAGGYTF; CDR3 DNA: TGCAGCGTTGGACAGGGGGCCGGCGGCTACACCTTC
J gene: TRBJ2-1; D gene: TRBD2; clone size: .; V gene: TRBV7-2; CDR3 protein: CASSLHGRAGKPYNEQFF; CDR3 DNA: TGTGCCAGCAGCTTACATGGACGAGCGGGAAAGCCCTACAATGAGCAGTTCTTC
J gene: TRBJ1-1; D gene: .; clone size: .; V gene: TRBV10-3; CDR3 protein: CAITGDGTEAFF; CDR3 DNA: TGTGCCATCACAGGGGACGGCACTGAAGCTTTCTTT
J gene: TRBJ2-1; D gene: TRBD1; clone size: .; V gene: TRBV7-2; CDR3 protein: CASSYPGGRPAGEQFF; CDR3 DNA: TGTGCCAGCAGCTACCCAGGGGGCAGGCCGGCCGGTGAGCAGTTCTTC
J gene: TRBJ1-4; D gene: .; clone size: .; V gene: TRBV7-3; CDR3 protein: CASSLTGTAGIEKLFF; CDR3 DNA: TGTGCCAGCAGCTTAACGGGGACCGCGGGGATTGAAAAACTGTTTTTT
J gene: TRBJ2-3; D gene: TRBD1; clone size: .; V gene: TRBV5-4; CDR3 protein: CASSLLQPGQGSDTQYF; CDR3 DNA: TGTGCCAGCAGCCTGCTACAACCGGGACAGGGGTCAGATACGCAGTATTTT
J gene: TRBJ2-3; D gene: TRBD2; clone size: .; V gene: TRBV7-3; CDR3 protein: CASSLNSGLATGTDTQYF; CDR3 DNA: TGTGCCAGCAGCTTAAATTCGGGACTAGCGACCGGCACAGATACGCAGTATTTT
J gene: TRBJ2-2; D gene: .; clone size: .; V gene: TRBV7-9; CDR3 protein: CASSSSTGTGELFF; CDR3 DNA: TGTGCCAGCAGCTCCTCGACTGGGACCGGGGAGCTGTTTTTT